This T cell receptor (beta chain) came from a study of control samples from healthy donors and cancer patients. Here immunoSEQ multiplex PCR was the method, and the copy in TCRdb shows in-frame clones only, minus some. The sample shows approximately 98,000 clones, 82% of them seen only once. The CDR3 has 15 residues. Germline V CDR1 and CDR2: SNHLY, FYNNEI. Trimming took off 7 bases at V and 2 bases at J, with 15 bases between the two ends. The J gene is TRBJ1-5, the V gene TRBV2; D is possibly TRBD1 (6 bases). This receptor was obtained from a man between 18 and 29 years old in good health. What was sequenced was blood. The DNA for the CDR3 is TGTGCCAGCAAAAAAGACAGGACAGGCAATCAGCCCCAGCATTTT. It is translated as CASKKDRTGNQPQHF. The entire variable domain, with the rest obtained from reference TRBV2 and TRBJ1-5, is as follows: EPEVTQTPSHQVTQMGQEVILRCVPISNHLYFYWYRQILGQKVEFLVSFYNNEISEKSEIFDDQFSVERPDGSNFTLKIRSTKLEDSAMYFCASKKDRTGNQPQHFGDGTRLSIL.